The clone carrying this T cell receptor (beta chain) occurred many times. Its antigen remains unknown. Time point reported: patch test 1, 2 weeks after DPC sensitization. Treatment indicated: therapeutic diphenylcyclopropenone sensitization with weekly scalp DPC. The starting material, unfractionated whole blood, was used for total RNA extraction. One entry per CDR3 protein results from TCRdb running MiXCR on the RACE reads. This repertoire shows some 38,000 distinct CDR3 sequences, approximately 6.3% found once; its top ten account for more than 7%. This CDR3 is 16 amino acids long. Germline CDR1 is SGHVS and CDR2 is FNYEAQ. V shed 0 bases, J shed 6 bases, and the junction held 5 bases outside the gene matches. The source of the sample is a study of human T cells and chemical hapten exposure. Notes on the study in general: Expanded TCRs made up significantly more big CDR3 similarity clusters than controls did. High-frequency TCRs, those above 1 in 1000, stayed the same after DPC sensitization.

This rearrangement joins TRBV7-6 to TRBJ2-1; TRBD1 matches at 10 bases. Sequencing was performed on whole blood, taken in connection with sensitization to the hapten diphenylcyclopropenone (DPC). The sequence came from a woman under 40 with alopecia areata. Some clones in this sample may be carry-over from other donors' samples. The CDR3 here is CASSLADRGLGNEQFF. The CDR3 DNA is TGTGCCAGCAGCTTAGCGGACAGGGGGTTGGGCAATGAGCAGTTCTTC.